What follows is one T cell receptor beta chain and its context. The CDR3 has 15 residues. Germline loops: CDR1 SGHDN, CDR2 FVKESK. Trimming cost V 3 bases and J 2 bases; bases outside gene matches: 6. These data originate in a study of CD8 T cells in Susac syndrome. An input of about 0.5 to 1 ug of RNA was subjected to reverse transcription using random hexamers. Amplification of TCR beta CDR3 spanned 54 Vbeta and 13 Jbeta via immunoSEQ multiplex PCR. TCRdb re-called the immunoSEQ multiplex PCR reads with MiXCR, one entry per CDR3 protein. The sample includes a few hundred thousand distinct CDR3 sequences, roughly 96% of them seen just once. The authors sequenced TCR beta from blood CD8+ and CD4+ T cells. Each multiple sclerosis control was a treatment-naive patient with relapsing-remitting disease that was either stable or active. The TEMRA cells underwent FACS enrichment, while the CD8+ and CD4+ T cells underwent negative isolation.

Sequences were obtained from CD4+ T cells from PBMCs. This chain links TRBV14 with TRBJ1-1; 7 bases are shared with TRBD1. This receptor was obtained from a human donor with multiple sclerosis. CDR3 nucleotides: TGTGCCAGCAGCCAGCACAGGGGCCCCAACACTGAAGCTTTCTTT. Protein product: CASSQHRGPNTEAFF. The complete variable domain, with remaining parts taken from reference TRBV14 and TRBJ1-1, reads EAGVTQFPSHSVIEKGQTVTLRCDPISGHDNLYWYRRVMGKEIKFLLHFVKESKQDESGMPNNRFLAERTGGTYSTLKVQPAELEDSGVYFCASSQHRGPNTEAFFGQGTRLTVV.